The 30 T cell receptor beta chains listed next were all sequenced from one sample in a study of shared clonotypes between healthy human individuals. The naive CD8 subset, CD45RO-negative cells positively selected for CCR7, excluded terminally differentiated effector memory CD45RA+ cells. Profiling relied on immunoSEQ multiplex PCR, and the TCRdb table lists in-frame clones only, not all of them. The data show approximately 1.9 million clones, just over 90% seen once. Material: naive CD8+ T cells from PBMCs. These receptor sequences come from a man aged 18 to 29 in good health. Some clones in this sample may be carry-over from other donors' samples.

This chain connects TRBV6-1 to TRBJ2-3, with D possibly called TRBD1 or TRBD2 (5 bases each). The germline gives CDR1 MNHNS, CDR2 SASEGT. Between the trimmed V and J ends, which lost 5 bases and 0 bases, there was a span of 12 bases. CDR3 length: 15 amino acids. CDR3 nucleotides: TGTGCCAGCAGTCTCCGGGACCGCAGCACAGATACGCAGTATTTT. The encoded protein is CASSLRDRSTDTQYF.

This chain's CDR3 is CASSSGQGKDEQYF. CDR3 coding DNA: TGTGCCAGCAGTTCGGGACAGGGAAAGGACGAGCAGTACTTC. This chain uses TRBV28 with TRBJ2-7, with TRBD1 matching 9 bases. Germline V gene data show CDR1 as MDHEN and CDR2 as SYDVKM. Unmatched junction bases numbered 6, after V lost 4 bases and J lost 5 bases. This CDR3 comprises 14 residues.

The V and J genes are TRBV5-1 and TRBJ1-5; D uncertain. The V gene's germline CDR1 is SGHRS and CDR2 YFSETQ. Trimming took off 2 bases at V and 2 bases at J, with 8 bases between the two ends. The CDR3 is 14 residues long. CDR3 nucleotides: TGCGCCAGCAGCTTTCTTGCGGGCAATCAGCCCCAGCATTTT. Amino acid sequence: CASSFLAGNQPQHF.

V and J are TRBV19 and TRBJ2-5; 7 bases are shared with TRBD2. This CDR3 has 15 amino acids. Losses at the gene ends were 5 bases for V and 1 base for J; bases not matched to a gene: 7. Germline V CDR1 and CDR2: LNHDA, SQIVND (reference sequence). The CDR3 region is CASSEGGSAQETQYF. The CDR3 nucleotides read TGTGCCAGTAGTGAGGGCGGGAGTGCCCAAGAGACCCAGTACTTC.

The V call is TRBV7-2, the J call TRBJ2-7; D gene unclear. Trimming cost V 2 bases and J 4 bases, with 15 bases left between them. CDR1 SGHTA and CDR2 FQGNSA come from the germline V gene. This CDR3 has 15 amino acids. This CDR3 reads CASSLIRQHNYEQYF. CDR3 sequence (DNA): TGTGCCAGCAGCTTAATTCGGCAGCACAATTACGAGCAGTACTTC.

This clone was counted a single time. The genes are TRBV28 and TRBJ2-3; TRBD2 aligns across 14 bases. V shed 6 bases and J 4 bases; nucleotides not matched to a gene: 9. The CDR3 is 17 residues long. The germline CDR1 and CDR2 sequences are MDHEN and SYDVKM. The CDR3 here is CASSPSPGLAGADTQYF. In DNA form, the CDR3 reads TGTGCCAGCAGCCCTTCCCCGGGACTAGCGGGAGCAGATACGCAGTATTTT.

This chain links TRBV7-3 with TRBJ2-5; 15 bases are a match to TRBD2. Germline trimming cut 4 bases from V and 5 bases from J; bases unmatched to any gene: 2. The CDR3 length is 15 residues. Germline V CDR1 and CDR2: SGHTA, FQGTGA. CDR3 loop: CASSWTSGRGETQYF. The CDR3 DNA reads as TGTGCCAGCAGCTGGACTAGCGGGAGGGGGGAGACCCAGTACTTC.

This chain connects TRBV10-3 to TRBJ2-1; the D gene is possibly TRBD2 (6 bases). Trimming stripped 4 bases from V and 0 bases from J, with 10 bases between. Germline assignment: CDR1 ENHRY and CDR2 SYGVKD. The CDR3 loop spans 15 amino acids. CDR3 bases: TGTGCCATCAGTGGTGACGGGAGCTCCTACAATGAGCAGTTCTTC. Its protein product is CAISGDGSSYNEQFF.

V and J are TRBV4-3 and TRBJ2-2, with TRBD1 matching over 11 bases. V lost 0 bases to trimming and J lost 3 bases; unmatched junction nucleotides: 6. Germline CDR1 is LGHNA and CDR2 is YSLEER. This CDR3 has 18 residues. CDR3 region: CASSQDQGTGGYTGELFF. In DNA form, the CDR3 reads TGCGCCAGCAGCCAAGATCAGGGGACAGGGGGGTACACCGGGGAGCTGTTTTTT.

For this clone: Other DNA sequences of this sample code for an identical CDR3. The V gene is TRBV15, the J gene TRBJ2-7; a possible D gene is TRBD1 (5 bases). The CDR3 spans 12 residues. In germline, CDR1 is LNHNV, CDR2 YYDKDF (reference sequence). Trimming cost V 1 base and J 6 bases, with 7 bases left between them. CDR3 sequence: CATSRARGEQYF. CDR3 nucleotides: TGTGCCACCAGCAGAGCTAGGGGCGAGCAGTACTTC.

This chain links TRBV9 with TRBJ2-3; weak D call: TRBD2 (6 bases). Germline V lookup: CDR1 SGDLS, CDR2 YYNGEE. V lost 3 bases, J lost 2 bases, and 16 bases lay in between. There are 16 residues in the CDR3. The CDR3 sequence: CASSESVGGYTDTQYF. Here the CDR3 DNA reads TGTGCCAGCAGCGAGTCCGTCGGGGGATACACAGATACGCAGTATTTT.

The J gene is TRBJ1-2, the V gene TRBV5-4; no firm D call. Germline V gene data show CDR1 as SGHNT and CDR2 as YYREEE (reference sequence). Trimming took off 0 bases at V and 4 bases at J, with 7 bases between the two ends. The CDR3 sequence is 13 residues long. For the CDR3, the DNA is TGTGCCAGCAGCTTGGACGGGTTCTATGGCTACACCTTC. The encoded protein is CASSLDGFYGYTF.

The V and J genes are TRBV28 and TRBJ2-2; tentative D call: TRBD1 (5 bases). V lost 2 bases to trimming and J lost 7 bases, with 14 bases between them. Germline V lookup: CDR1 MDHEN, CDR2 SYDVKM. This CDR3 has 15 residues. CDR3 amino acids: CASSLRAGLIGELFF. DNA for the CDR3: TGTGCCAGCAGTTTAAGGGCAGGGTTAATCGGGGAGCTGTTTTTT.

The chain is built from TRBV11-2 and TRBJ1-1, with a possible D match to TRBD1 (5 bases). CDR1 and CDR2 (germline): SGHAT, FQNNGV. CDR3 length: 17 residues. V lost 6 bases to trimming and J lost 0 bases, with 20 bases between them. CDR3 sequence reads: CASRDIGTDRMNTEAFF. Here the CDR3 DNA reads TGTGCCAGCAGAGATATTGGGACCGACCGCATGAACACTGAAGCTTTCTTT. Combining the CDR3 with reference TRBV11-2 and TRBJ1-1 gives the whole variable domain EAGVAQSPRYKIIEKRQSVAFWCNPISGHATLYWYQQILGQGPKLLIQFQNNGVVDDSQLPKDRFSAERLKGVDSTLKIQPAKLEDSAVYLCASRDIGTDRMNTEAFFGQGTRLTVV.

CDR3: CASTLAGGSGETQYF. CDR3 sequence (DNA): TGCGCCAGCACCTTAGCGGGAGGTTCCGGAGAGACCCAGTACTTC. The chain couples TRBV10-2 to TRBJ2-5, with 10 nucleotides matching TRBD2. V lost 7 bases to trimming and J lost 4 bases; unmatched junction nucleotides: 9. The germline V gene encodes CDR1 WSHSY and CDR2 SAAADI. This CDR3 spans 15 amino acids.

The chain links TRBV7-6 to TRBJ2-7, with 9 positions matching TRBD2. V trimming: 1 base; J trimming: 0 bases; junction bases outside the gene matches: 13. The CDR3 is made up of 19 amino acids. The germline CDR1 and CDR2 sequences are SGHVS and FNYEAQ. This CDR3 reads CASSLDSPAGGHSSYEQYF. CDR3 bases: TGTGCCAGCAGCTTAGACTCGCCAGCGGGAGGCCACAGCTCCTACGAGCAGTACTTC.

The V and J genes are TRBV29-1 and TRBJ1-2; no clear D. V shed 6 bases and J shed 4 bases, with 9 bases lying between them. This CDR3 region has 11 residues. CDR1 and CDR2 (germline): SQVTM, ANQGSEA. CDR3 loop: CSVADFYGYTF. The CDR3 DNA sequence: TGCAGCGTCGCAGACTTCTATGGCTACACCTTC.

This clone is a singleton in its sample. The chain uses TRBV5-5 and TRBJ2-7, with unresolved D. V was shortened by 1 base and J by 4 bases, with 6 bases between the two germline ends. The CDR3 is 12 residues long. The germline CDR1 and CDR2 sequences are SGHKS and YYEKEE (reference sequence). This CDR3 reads CASSLSGYEQYF. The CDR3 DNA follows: TGTGCCAGCAGCTTGTCCGGGTACGAGCAGTACTTC.

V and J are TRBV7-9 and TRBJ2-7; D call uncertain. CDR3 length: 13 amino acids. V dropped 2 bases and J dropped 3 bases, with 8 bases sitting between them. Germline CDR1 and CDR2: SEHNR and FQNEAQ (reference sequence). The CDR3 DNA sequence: TGTGCCAGCAGCTTATTCCCGGACTACGAGCAGTACTTC. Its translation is CASSLFPDYEQYF.

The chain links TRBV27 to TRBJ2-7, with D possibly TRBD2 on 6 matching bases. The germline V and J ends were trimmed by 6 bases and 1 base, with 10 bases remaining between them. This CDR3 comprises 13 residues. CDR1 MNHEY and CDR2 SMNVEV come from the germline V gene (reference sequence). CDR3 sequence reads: CASRTRGSYEQYF. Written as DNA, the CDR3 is TGTGCCAGCAGGACTAGGGGATCCTACGAGCAGTACTTC.

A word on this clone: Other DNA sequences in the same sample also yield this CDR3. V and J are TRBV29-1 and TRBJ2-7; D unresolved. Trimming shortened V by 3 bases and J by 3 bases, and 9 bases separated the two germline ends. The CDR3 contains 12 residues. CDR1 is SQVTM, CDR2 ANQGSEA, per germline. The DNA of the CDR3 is TGCAGCGTTGAGACGGGCTACTACGAGCAGTACTTC. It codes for CSVETGYYEQYF.

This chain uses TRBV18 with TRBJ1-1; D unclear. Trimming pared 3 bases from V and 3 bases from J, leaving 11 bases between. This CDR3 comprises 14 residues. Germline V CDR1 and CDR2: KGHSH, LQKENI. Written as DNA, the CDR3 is TGTGCCAGCTCACCTTATGGAATGGACACTGAAGCTTTCTTT. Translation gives CASSPYGMDTEAFF. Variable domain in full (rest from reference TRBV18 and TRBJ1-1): NAGVMQNPRHLVRRRGQEARLRCSPMKGHSHVYWYRQLPEEGLKFMVYLQKENIIDESGMPKERFSAEFPKEGPSILRIQQVVRGDSAAYFCASSPYGMDTEAFFGQGTRLTVV.

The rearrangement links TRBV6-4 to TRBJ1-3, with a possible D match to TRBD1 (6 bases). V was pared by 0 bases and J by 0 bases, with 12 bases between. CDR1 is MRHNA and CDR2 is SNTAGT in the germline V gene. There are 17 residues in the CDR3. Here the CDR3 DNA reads TGTGCCAGCAGTGACTCGGGGGCAGCTTGCTCTGGAAACACCATATATTTT. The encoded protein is CASSDSGAACSGNTIYF.

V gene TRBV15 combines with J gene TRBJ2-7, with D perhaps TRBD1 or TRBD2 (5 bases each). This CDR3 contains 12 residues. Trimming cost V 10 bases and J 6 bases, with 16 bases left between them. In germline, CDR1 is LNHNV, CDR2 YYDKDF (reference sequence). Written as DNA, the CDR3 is TGTGCCAAGAAGAGGTGGGGGTTCGAGCAGTACTTC. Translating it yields CAKKRWGFEQYF.

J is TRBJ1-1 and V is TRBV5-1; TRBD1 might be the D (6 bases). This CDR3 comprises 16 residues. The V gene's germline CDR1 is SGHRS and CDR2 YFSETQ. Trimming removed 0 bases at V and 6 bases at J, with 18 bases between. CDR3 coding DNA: TGCGCCAGCAGCTTGGTAGGGGGAAGTCGCGGGGCTGAAGCTTTCTTT. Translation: CASSLVGGSRGAEAFF. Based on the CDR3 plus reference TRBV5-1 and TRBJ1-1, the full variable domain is KAGVTQTPRYLIKTRGQQVTLSCSPISGHRSVSWYQQTPGQGLQFLFEYFSETQRNKGNFPGRFSGRQFSNSRSEMNVSTLELGDSALYLCASSLVGGSRGAEAFFGQGTRLTVV.

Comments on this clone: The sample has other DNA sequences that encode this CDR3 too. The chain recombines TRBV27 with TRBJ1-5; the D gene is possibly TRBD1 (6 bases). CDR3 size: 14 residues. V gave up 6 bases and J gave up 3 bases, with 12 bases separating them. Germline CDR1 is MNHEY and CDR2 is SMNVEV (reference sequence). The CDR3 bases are TGTGCCAGCAGCCTAGGGACATCCAATCAGCCCCAGCATTTT. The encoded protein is CASSLGTSNQPQHF.

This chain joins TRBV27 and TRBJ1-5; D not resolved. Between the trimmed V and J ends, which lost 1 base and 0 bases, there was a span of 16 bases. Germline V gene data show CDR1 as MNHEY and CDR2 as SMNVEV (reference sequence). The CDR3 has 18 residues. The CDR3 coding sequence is TGTGCCAGCAGTTTATTTTCCCGGCAAGGCCATAGCAATCAGCCCCAGCATTTT. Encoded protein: CASSLFSRQGHSNQPQHF.

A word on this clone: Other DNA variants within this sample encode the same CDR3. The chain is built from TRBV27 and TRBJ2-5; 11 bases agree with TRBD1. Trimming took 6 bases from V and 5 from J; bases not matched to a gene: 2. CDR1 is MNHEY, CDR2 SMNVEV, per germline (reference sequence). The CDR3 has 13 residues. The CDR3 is CASRDRGRETQYF. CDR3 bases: TGTGCCAGCAGGGACAGGGGGCGGGAGACCCAGTACTTC.

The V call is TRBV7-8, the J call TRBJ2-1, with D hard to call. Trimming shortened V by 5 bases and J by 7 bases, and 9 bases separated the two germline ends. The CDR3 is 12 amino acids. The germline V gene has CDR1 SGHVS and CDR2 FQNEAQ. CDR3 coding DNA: TGTGCCAGCAGCCTTAAGTGGAATGAGCAGTTCTTC. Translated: CASSLKWNEQFF.

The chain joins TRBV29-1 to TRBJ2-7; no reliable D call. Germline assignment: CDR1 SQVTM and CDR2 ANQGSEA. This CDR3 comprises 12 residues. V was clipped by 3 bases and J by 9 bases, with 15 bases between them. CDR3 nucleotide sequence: TGCAGCGTTGATCACGGTGGGTTTCGGCAGTACTTC. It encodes CSVDHGGFRQYF.